The 4 T cell receptor beta chains presented below share a single source sample, sequenced in a study of blood T cell repertoires in COVID-19. The data were produced by immunoSEQ multiplex PCR, yet TCRdb's version contains in-frame clones alone and is incomplete. In the table there are around 460,000 clones, around 90% of which are singletons. Sequenced: peripheral blood. The receptors shown here come from a man aged 18 to 35 with COVID-19, enrolled during active disease.

The chain employs TRBV7-9 and TRBJ2-3, with 11 positions matching TRBD2. Trimming cost V 4 bases and J 2 bases; bases outside gene matches: 8. CDR1 SEHNR and CDR2 FQNEAQ come from the germline V gene (reference sequence). The CDR3 sequence is 17 residues long. The CDR3 sequence: CASSSRGTSGHTDTQYF. The CDR3 DNA sequence: TGTGCCAGCAGCTCGAGGGGGACTAGCGGACACACAGATACGCAGTATTTT.

This clone was recorded once. In DNA form, the CDR3 reads TGTGCCAGCAGCCCCTACGTTGGAGGGGTGGAAGAGACCCAGTACTTC. This sequence encodes CASSPYVGGVEETQYF. V usage is TRBV7-9 and J usage is TRBJ2-5; the D gene is possibly TRBD2 (6 bases). The CDR3 contains 16 residues. Trimming cost V 5 bases and J 3 bases, with 19 bases left between them. The germline V gene encodes CDR1 SEHNR and CDR2 FQNEAQ (reference sequence).

This chain connects TRBV7-9 to TRBJ2-1; TRBD1 agrees at 7 bases. The CDR3 sequence is 17 residues long. After removal of 5 bases from V and 5 bases from J, the junction contained 15 bases not matched to a gene. Germline loops: CDR1 SEHNR, CDR2 FQNEAQ (reference sequence). The CDR3 reads CASSAGTEYIGNNEQFF. CDR3 in DNA: TGTGCCAGCAGCGCCGGGACAGAATACATCGGGAACAATGAGCAGTTCTTC.

This chain connects TRBV9 to TRBJ1-1; perhaps TRBD1 as D (5 bases). The CDR3 runs 13 residues. V was shortened by 0 bases and J by 7 bases, with 10 bases between the two germline ends. CDR1 and CDR2 (germline): SGDLS, YYNGEE. The CDR3 DNA follows: TGTGCCAGCAGCGTAGTTCAGGGCATTGAAGCTTTCTTT. It codes for CASSVVQGIEAFF.